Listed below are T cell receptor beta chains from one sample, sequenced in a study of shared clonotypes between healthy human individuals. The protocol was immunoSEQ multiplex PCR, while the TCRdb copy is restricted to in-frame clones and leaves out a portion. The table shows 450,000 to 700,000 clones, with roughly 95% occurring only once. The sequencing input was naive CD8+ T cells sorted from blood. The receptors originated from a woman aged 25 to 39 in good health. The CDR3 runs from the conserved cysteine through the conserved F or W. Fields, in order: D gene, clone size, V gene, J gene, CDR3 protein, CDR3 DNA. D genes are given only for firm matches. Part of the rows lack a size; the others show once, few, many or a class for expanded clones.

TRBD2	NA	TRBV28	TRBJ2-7	CASSPLAGRAEQYF	TGTGCCAGCAGCCCACTAGCGGGTAGAGCCGAGCAGTACTTC
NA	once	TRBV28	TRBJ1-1	CASSTDTINTEAFF	TGTGCCAGCAGTACAGACACTATAAACACTGAAGCTTTCTTT
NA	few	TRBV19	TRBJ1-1	CASSIWGGTEAFF	TGTGCCAGTAGTATATGGGGGGGAACTGAAGCTTTCTTT
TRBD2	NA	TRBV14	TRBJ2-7	CASSGSGGGDEQYF	TGTGCCAGCAGCGGATCGGGAGGAGGGGACGAGCAGTACTTC
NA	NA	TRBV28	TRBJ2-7	CASSLPPAGGGESYEQYF	TGTGCCAGCAGTTTACCCCCCGCGGGCGGTGGGGAATCCTACGAGCAGTACTTC
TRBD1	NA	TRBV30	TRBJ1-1	CAWSTTGVGTEAFF	TGTGCCTGGAGTACGACAGGGGTAGGGACTGAAGCTTTCTTT
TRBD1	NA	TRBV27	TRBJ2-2	CASTPGTGGTGELFF	TGTGCCAGCACACCCGGGACAGGGGGAACCGGGGAGCTGTTTTTT
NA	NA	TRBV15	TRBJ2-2	CATSRDRGTLRGELFF	TGTGCCACCAGCAGAGATAGGGGGACACTTCGCGGGGAGCTGTTTTTT
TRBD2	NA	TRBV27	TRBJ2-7	CASSPEASGTYEQYF	TGTGCCAGCAGTCCGGAGGCTAGCGGTACCTACGAGCAGTACTTC
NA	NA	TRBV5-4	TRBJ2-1	CASVEGRAYNEQFF	TGTGCCAGCGTTGAAGGCAGGGCCTACAATGAGCAGTTCTTC
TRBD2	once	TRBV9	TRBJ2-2	CASSVGGDTGELFF	TGTGCCAGCAGCGTTGGGGGGGACACCGGGGAGCTGTTTTTT
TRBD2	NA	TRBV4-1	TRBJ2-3	CASSHGLAETDTQYF	TGCGCCAGCAGCCACGGACTAGCGGAGACAGATACGCAGTATTTT
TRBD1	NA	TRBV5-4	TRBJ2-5	CASSSDRALGETQYF	TGTGCCAGCAGCTCGGACAGGGCCCTAGGGGAGACCCAGTACTTC
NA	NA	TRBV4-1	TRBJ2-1	CASSRMTAYNEQFF	TGCGCCAGCAGCCGGATGACGGCGTACAATGAGCAGTTCTTC
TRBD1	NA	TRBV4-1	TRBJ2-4	CASSQEISSRQGVNF	TGCGCCAGCAGCCAAGAGATTAGTTCGAGACAGGGTGTAAACTTC
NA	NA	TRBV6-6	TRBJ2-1	CASSYSEASSYNEQFF	TGTGCCAGCAGTTACTCCGAGGCGAGCTCCTACAATGAGCAGTTCTTC
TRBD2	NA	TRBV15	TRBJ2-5	CATSTSPGLAGRGETQYF	TGTGCCACCAGCACTAGTCCGGGACTAGCGGGGCGAGGAGAGACCCAGTACTTC
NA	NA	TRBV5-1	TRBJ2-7	CASSPRLGRRSYEQYF	TGCGCCAGCAGCCCCCGACTTGGTAGGAGATCCTACGAGCAGTACTTC
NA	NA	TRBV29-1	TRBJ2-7	CSVHDSYEQYF	TGCAGCGTCCACGACAGCTACGAGCAGTACTTC
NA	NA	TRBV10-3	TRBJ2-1	CAISEFSVGEVYGEQFF	TGTGCCATCAGTGAGTTTTCGGTGGGAGAGGTTTACGGTGAGCAGTTCTTC
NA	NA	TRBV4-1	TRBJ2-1	CASSQVTAPNEQFF	TGCGCCAGCAGCCAAGTGACAGCCCCCAATGAGCAGTTCTTC
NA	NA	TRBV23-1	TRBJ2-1	CASSQSPETYNEQFF	TGCGCCAGCAGTCAATCCCCCGAGACATACAATGAGCAGTTCTTC
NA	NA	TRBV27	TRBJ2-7	CASSLGIAYEQYF	TGTGCCAGCAGTTTGGGTATAGCCTACGAGCAGTACTTC
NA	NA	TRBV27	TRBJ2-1	CASSFGTPVYNEQFF	TGTGCCAGCAGTTTCGGAACGCCTGTCTACAATGAGCAGTTCTTC
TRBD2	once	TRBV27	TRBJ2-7	CASSYSSGPTYEQYF	TGTGCCAGCAGTTACTCTAGCGGGCCCACCTACGAGCAGTACTTC
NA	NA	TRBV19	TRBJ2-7	CASRIDRDHYEQYF	TGTGCCAGTAGGATAGACCGTGACCACTACGAGCAGTACTTC
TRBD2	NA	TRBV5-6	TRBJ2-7	CASSLAPGGSPEQYF	TGTGCCAGCAGCTTGGCTCCGGGCGGGAGTCCCGAGCAGTACTTC
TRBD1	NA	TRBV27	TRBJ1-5	CASSLRQGDQPQHF	TGTGCCAGCAGTCTGAGACAGGGAGACCAGCCCCAGCATTTT
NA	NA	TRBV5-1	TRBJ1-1	CASSLEPTGKDTEAFF	TGCGCCAGCAGCTTGGAACCCACAGGGAAGGACACTGAAGCTTTCTTT
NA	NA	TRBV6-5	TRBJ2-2	CASSTRGPGELFF	TGTGCCAGCAGTACCAGGGGTCCCGGGGAGCTGTTTTTT
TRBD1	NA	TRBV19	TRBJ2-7	CASTAGTGGFEQYF	TGTGCCAGTACCGCCGGGACAGGGGGCTTCGAGCAGTACTTC